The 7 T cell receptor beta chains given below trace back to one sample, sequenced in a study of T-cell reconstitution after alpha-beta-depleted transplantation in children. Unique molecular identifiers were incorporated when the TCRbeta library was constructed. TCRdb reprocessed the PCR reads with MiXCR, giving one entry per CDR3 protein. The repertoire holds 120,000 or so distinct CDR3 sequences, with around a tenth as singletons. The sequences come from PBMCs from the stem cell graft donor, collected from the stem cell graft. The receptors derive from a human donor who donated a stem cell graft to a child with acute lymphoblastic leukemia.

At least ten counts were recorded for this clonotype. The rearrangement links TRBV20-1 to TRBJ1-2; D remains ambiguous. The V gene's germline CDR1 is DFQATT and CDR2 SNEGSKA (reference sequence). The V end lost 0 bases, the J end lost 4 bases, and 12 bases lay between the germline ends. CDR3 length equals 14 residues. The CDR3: CSARDLAGVYGYTF. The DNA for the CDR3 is TGCAGTGCTAGAGATTTGGCCGGGGTCTATGGCTACACCTTC.

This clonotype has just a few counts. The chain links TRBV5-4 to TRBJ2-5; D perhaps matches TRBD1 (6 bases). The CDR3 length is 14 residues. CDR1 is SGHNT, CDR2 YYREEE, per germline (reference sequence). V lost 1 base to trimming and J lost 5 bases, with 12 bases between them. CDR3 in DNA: TGTGCCAGCAGCTTGATGGGGGCGCGGGAGACCCAGTACTTC. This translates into CASSLMGARETQYF.

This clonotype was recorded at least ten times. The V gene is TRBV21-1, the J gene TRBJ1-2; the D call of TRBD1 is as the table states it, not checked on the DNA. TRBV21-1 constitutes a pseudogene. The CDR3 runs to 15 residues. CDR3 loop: CASIHLGRKIYGYTF. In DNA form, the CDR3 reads TGTGCCAGCATCCACCTAGGGCGAAAGATCTATGGCTACACCTTC.

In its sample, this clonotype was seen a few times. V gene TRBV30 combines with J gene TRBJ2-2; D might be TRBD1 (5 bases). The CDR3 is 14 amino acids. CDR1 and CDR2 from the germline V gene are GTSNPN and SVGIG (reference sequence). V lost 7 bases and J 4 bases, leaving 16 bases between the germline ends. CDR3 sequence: CASNRGQSTGELFF. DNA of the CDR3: TGTGCCTCAAATAGGGGTCAGAGCACCGGGGAGCTGTTTTTT. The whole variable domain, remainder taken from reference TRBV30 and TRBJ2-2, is SQTIHQWPATLVQPVGSPLSLECTVEGTSNPNLYWYRQAAGRGLQLLFYSVGIGQISSEVPQNLSASRPQDRQFILSSKKLLLSDSGFYLCASNRGQSTGELFFGEGSRLTVL.

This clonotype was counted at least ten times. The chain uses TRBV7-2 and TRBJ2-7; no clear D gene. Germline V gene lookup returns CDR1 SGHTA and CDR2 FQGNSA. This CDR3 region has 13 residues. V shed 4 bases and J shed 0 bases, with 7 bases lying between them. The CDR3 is CASSSDRSYEQYF. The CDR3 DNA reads TGTGCCAGCAGCTCGGACCGCTCCTACGAGCAGTACTTC.

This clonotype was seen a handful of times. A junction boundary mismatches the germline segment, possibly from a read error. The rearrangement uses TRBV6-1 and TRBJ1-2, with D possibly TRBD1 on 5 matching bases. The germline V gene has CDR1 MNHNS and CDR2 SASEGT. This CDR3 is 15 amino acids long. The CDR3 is CTSSTAGKANYGYTF. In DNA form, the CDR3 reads TGTACCAGCAGCACCGCAGGGAAGGCGAACTATGGCTACACCTTC.

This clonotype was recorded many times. The CDR3 DNA is TGCGCCAGCAGCCAGGGACAGGGTATCAACAATGAAAAACTGTTTTTT. Encoded protein: CASSQGQGINNEKLFF. J is TRBJ1-4 and V is TRBV4-1, with 9 nucleotides matching TRBD1. Germline trimming cut 3 bases from V and 5 bases from J; bases unmatched to any gene: 7. Germline CDR1 is MGHRA and CDR2 is YSYEKL. This CDR3 spans 16 amino acids.